These T cell receptor beta chains were read from a single sample in a study of identical twins. TCRdb ran MiXCR on the 5' RACE reads and lists one entry per CDR3 protein. The data hold 570,000 or so distinct CDR3 sequences, with 9% to 10% observed a single time. The same sample was also studied in work on yellow fever vaccine responses in identical twins.

The sequencing sample was made of PBMCs. The receptors here all came from a young woman in good health. Both conserved end residues are part of each CDR3. The D gene is left open where the match is weak. The size field is filled for only some rows; it gives once, few, many or a size class.

d_gene	abundance	j_gene	v_gene	CDR3aa	CDR3nt
TRBD2	-	TRBJ2-5	TRBV9	CASSVATREGQETQYF	TGTGCCAGCAGCGTAGCTACACGGGAGGGGCAAGAGACCCAGTACTTC
-	-	TRBJ2-7	TRBV5-1	CASNLDSLHYEQYF	TGCGCCAGCAACCTCGACTCACTACACTACGAGCAGTACTTC
TRBD2	many	TRBJ2-3	TRBV5-4	CASSWVEGTSDTDTQYF	TGTGCCAGCAGCTGGGTGGAGGGGACTAGCGACACAGATACGCAGTATTTT
TRBD2	many	TRBJ2-3	TRBV10-3	CAIRPTSGGASDTQYF	TGTGCCATCAGACCAACTAGCGGGGGGGCTTCAGATACGCAGTATTTT
TRBD2	-	TRBJ2-1	TRBV5-6	CASSLASGRFTPEQFF	TGTGCCAGCAGCTTGGCTAGCGGGAGGTTTACCCCTGAGCAGTTCTTC
-	-	TRBJ2-5	TRBV4-3	CASSPLERGMYQETQYF	TGCGCCAGCAGCCCCCTAGAGAGGGGCATGTACCAAGAGACCCAGTACTTC
-	many	TRBJ1-5	TRBV12-3/TRBV12-4	CASSLVSVNQPQHF	TGTGCCAGCAGTTTAGTTTCGGTTAATCAGCCCCAGCATTTT
-	-	TRBJ1-1	TRBV29-1	CSVTGIEAFF	TGCAGCGTTACAGGAATTGAAGCTTTCTTT
TRBD1	-	TRBJ1-6	TRBV7-9	CASSSGQGYNSPLHF	TGTGCCAGCAGCTCCGGACAGGGTTATAATTCACCCCTCCACTTT
-	few	TRBJ2-3	TRBV15	CATSLSVPGKTDTQYF	TGTGCCACCAGCCTCAGTGTCCCGGGGAAGACAGATACGCAGTATTTT
-	few	TRBJ2-7	TRBV20-1	CSAPFRGRGYEQYF	TGCAGTGCCCCTTTCCGGGGCAGGGGCTACGAGCAGTACTTC
-	many	TRBJ2-7	TRBV20-1	CSAQDESSYEQYF	TGCAGTGCTCAGGACGAGAGCTCCTACGAGCAGTACTTC
-	-	TRBJ2-1	TRBV20-1	CSARLLVGYNEQFF	TGCAGTGCTAGACTCCTAGTGGGTTACAATGAGCAGTTCTTC
TRBD2	few	TRBJ2-2	TRBV29-1	CSVPGGIGELFF	TGCAGCGTGCCGGGGGGGATCGGGGAGCTGTTTTTT
-	many	TRBJ2-1	TRBV29-1	CSVERGDNEQFF	TGCAGCGTCGAAAGGGGAGACAATGAGCAGTTCTTC
TRBD2	few	TRBJ2-1	TRBV12-3/TRBV12-4	CAAGVAYNEQFF	TGTGCCGCGGGGGTGGCCTACAATGAGCAGTTCTTC
-	-	TRBJ2-1	TRBV7-9	CASMGDRRNEQFF	TGTGCCAGCATGGGAGACAGACGCAATGAGCAGTTCTTC
TRBD2	few	TRBJ2-5	TRBV4-1	CASSQAGGTRRQETQYF	TGCGCCAGCAGCCAAGCCGGGGGGACTAGGAGGCAAGAGACCCAGTACTTC
TRBD1	-	TRBJ2-5	TRBV5-4	CASSTPKDRDQETQYF	TGTGCCAGCAGCACCCCAAAGGACAGGGACCAAGAGACCCAGTACTTC
TRBD1	few	TRBJ2-7	TRBV20-1	CSARGSGGSYEQYF	TGCAGTGCTAGGGGGTCAGGGGGCTCCTACGAGCAGTACTTC
TRBD2	-	TRBJ2-5	TRBV9	CASSVAGGVQETQYF	TGTGCCAGCAGCGTAGCTGGGGGGGTCCAAGAGACCCAGTACTTC
-	many	TRBJ2-7	TRBV20-1	CSARQAASSPYEQYF	TGCAGTGCTAGACAGGCGGCGTCATCTCCCTACGAGCAGTACTTC
TRBD1	few	TRBJ1-2	TRBV9	CASSDRQGANYGYTF	TGTGCCAGCAGCGATCGACAGGGGGCTAACTATGGCTACACCTTC
TRBD2	few	TRBJ2-1	TRBV5-1	CASSLAGTQREMKFF	TGCGCCAGCAGCCTGGCGGGGACCCAGCGGGAGATGAAGTTCTTC
-	few	TRBJ2-3	TRBV10-2	CASSDGSGLDTQYF	TGCGCCAGCAGTGACGGTAGCGGCCTAGATACGCAGTATTTT
TRBD1	-	TRBJ1-2	TRBV20-1	CSANRDRGWGYTF	TGCAGTGCAAACCGGGACAGGGGTTGGGGCTACACCTTC
TRBD1	-	TRBJ2-7	TRBV7-9	CASSAQTGNEQYF	TGTGCCAGCAGCGCCCAGACAGGGAACGAGCAGTACTTC
TRBD1	many	TRBJ2-3	TRBV7-8	CASSPGQGAVDTQYF	TGTGCCAGCAGCCCAGGACAGGGGGCGGTAGATACGCAGTATTTT
-	-	TRBJ2-1	TRBV19	CASKGQGSYNEQFF	TGTGCCAGTAAGGGGCAGGGGTCGTACAATGAGCAGTTCTTC
TRBD2	many	TRBJ2-1	TRBV3-1	CASSRLGGDEQFF	TGTGCCAGCAGCCGTCTTGGGGGGGATGAGCAGTTCTTC
-	few	TRBJ2-7	TRBV2	CASGPAYEQYF	TGTGCCAGCGGCCCGGCCTACGAGCAGTACTTC
-	-	TRBJ2-6	TRBV11-2	CASSDRGGPLIPGANVLTF	TGTGCCAGCAGCGATAGGGGGGGACCACTAATTCCGGGGGCCAACGTCCTGACTTTC
-	many	TRBJ2-5	TRBV7-2	CASSSRSGRATQETQYF	TGTGCCAGCAGCTCGAGGTCTGGCAGGGCAACACAAGAGACCCAGTACTTC
-	few	TRBJ1-2	TRBV12-3/TRBV12-4	CASSLALGGADYGYTF	TGTGCCAGCAGTTTAGCGCTCGGGGGCGCTGACTATGGCTACACCTTC
-	-	TRBJ2-2	TRBV7-3	CASRQEGGQGRGTGELFF	TGTGCCAGCAGACAAGAGGGGGGCCAAGGAAGAGGCACCGGGGAGCTGTTTTTT
TRBD2	-	TRBJ2-1	TRBV18	CATSRLAGGVNEQFF	TGTGCCACCTCCCGACTAGCGGGAGGGGTGAATGAGCAGTTCTTC
TRBD2	few	TRBJ2-7	TRBV20-1	CSTEGTSGTYEQYF	TGCAGCACTGAGGGGACTAGCGGAACCTACGAGCAGTACTTC
-	-	TRBJ2-7	TRBV29-1	CSVRDMHYEQYF	TGCAGCGTTCGGGACATGCACTACGAGCAGTACTTC
TRBD1	few	TRBJ2-4	TRBV7-9	CARYTGGASAKNIQYF	TGTGCCAGGTACACAGGGGGTGCCTCAGCCAAAAACATTCAGTACTTC
-	-	TRBJ2-1	TRBV20-1	CSARLRDFKMRNEQFF	TGCAGTGCTAGGCTCCGGGACTTTAAGATGAGGAATGAGCAGTTCTTC
TRBD1	few	TRBJ2-2	TRBV11-1	CASSFSPGQGVGTGELFF	TGTGCCAGCAGCTTCAGCCCGGGACAGGGGGTCGGCACCGGGGAGCTGTTTTTT
-	many	TRBJ1-1	TRBV6-5	CASRGPNTEAFF	TGTGCCAGCCGGGGGCCGAACACTGAAGCTTTCTTT
-	-	TRBJ2-2	TRBV30	CAWRIRGRDTGELFF	TGTGCCTGGAGGATCAGGGGTAGGGACACCGGGGAGCTGTTTTTT
TRBD1	few	TRBJ2-5	TRBV10-2	CATLDREGETQYF	TGCGCCACGCTCGACAGGGAAGGAGAGACCCAGTACTTC
TRBD1	-	TRBJ1-6	TRBV2	CASRPDRGDSPLHF	TGTGCCAGCAGACCGGACAGGGGTGATTCACCCCTCCACTTT
TRBD1	many	TRBJ2-3	TRBV6-1	CASNRDRVTDTQYF	TGTGCCAGCAACCGGGACAGGGTTACGGATACGCAGTATTTT
TRBD2	many	TRBJ2-1	TRBV2	CASSEALAGGYEQFF	TGTGCCAGCAGTGAAGCGTTAGCGGGGGGCTATGAGCAGTTCTTC
-	few	TRBJ2-1	TRBV7-2	CASSLGMTTYNEQFF	TGTGCCAGCAGCTTGGGAATGACTACCTACAATGAGCAGTTCTTC
TRBD1	many	TRBJ1-6	TRBV20-1	CSAGDSHYNSPLHF	TGCAGTGCTGGGGACAGCCATTATAATTCACCCCTCCACTTT
TRBD2	-	TRBJ2-1	TRBV20-1	CSATITSGINEQFF	TGCAGTGCTACGATAACTAGCGGGATCAATGAGCAGTTCTTC
-	-	TRBJ2-7	TRBV4-3	CASSQFRGYEQYF	TGCGCCAGCAGCCAGTTCCGGGGATACGAGCAGTACTTC
-	-	TRBJ1-6	TRBV7-2	CASSFTTYNSPLHF	TGTGCCAGCAGCTTTACTACCTATAATTCACCCCTCCACTTT
TRBD2	many	TRBJ2-1	TRBV6-2/TRBV6-3	CASSPGLAGGYYNEQFF	TGTGCCAGCAGTCCGGGACTAGCGGGAGGCTACTACAATGAGCAGTTCTTC
-	many	TRBJ2-1	TRBV20-1	CSARVIGYNEQFF	TGCAGTGCTAGAGTCATCGGCTACAATGAGCAGTTCTTC
TRBD2	few	TRBJ2-1	TRBV20-1	CSALKAGRISGEQFF	TGCAGTGCTTTAAAAGCGGGAAGAATCTCCGGTGAGCAGTTCTTC
TRBD2	few	TRBJ2-3	TRBV29-1	CSIGGGRDESTDTQYF	TGCAGCATTGGGGGAGGGAGAGATGAGAGCACAGATACGCAGTATTTT
-	-	TRBJ2-1	TRBV27	CASSVSGLRFF	TGTGCCAGCAGCGTAAGCGGGTTAAGATTCTTC
-	-	TRBJ2-7	TRBV7-8	CASSPPGTRVYEQYF	TGTGCCAGCAGCCCTCCCGGGACCCGGGTTTACGAGCAGTACTTC
-	-	TRBJ1-5	TRBV15	CATSRDPAGNQPQHF	TGTGCCACCAGCAGAGACCCCGCCGGCAATCAGCCCCAGCATTTT